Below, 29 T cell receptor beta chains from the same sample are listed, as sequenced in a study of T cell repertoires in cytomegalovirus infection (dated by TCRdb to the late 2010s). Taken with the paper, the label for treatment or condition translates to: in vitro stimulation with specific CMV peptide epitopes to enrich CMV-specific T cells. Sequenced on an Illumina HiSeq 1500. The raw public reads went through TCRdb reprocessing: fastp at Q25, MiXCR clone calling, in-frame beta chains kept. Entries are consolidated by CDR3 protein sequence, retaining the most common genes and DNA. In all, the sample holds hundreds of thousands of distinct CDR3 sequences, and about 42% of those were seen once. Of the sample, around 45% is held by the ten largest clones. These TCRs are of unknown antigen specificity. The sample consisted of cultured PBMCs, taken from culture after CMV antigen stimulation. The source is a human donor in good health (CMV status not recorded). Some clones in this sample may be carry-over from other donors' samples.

The CDR3, as DNA: TGTGCCAGCAGTTCCCGGCGGGCCCCGAGCACAGATACGCAGTATTTT. This translates into CASSSRRAPSTDTQYF. The chain combines TRBV12-3 or TRBV12-4 with TRBJ2-3, with D possibly TRBD2 on 5 matching bases. The CDR3 contains 16 residues. V was cut by 4 bases and J by 0 bases, with 14 bases left in between.

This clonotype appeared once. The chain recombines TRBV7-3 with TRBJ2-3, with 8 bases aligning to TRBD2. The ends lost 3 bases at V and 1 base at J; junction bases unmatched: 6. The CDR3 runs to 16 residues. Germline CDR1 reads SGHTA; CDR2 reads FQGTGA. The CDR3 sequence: CASSFGGGIGTDTQYF. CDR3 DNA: TGTGCCAGCAGCTTCGGCGGGGGGATCGGCACAGATACGCAGTATTTT.

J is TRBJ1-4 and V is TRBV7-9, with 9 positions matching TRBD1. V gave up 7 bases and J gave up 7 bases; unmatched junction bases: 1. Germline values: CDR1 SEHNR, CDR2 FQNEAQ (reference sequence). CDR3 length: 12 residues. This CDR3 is CASTGQGEKLFF. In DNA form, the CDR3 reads TGTGCCAGCACGGGACAGGGTGAAAAACTGTTTTTT.

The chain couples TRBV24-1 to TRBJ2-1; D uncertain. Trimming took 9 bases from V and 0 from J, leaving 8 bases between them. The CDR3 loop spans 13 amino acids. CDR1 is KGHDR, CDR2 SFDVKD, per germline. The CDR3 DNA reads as TGTGCCACCGGCGGCCCCTCCTACAATGAGCAGTTCTTC. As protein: CATGGPSYNEQFF.

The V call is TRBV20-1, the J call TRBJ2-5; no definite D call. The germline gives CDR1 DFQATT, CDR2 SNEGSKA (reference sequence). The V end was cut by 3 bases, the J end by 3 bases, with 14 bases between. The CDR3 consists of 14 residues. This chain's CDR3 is CSARFPGRKETQYF. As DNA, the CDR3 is TGCAGTGCTAGGTTCCCTGGGCGAAAAGAGACCCAGTACTTC.

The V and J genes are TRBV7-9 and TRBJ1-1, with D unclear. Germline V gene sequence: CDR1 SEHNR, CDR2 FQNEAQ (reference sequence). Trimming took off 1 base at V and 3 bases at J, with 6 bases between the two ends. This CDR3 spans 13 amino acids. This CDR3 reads CASSLGEHTEAFF. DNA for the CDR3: TGTGCCAGCAGCTTAGGGGAACACACTGAAGCTTTCTTT.

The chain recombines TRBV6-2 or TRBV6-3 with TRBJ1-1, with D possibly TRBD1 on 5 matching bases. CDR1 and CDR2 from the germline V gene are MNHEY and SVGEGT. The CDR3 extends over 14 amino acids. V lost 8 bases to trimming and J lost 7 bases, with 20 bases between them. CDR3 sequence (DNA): TGTGCCAGCTTTGACAGCCGAAGCATTAATGAAGCTTTCTTT. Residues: CASFDSRSINEAFF.

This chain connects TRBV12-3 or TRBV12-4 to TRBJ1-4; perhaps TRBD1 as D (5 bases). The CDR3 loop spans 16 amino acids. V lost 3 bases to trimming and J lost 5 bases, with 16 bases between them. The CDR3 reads CASSLSAGILNEKLFF. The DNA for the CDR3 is TGTGCCAGCAGTTTGTCTGCAGGGATCTTGAATGAAAAACTGTTTTTT.

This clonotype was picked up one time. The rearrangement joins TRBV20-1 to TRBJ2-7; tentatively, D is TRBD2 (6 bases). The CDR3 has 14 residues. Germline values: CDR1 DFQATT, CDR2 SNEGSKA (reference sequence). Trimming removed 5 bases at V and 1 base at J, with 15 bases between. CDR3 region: CSALTSGRSYEQYF. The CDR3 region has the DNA TGCAGTGCTCTGACAAGCGGGCGATCCTACGAGCAGTACTTC.

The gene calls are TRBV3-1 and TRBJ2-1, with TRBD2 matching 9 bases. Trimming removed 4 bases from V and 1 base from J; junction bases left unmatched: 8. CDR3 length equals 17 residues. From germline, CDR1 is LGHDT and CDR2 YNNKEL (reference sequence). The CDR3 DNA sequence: TGTGCCAGCAGCCGTATGACTAGCGGTTTTTCCTACAATGAGCAGTTCTTC. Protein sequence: CASSRMTSGFSYNEQFF.

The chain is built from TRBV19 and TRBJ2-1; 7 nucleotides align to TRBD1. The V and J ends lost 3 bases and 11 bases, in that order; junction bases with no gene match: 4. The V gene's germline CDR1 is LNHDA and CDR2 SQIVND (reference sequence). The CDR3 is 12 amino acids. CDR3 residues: CASSIATGKQFF. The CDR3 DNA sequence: TGTGCCAGTAGTATCGCGACAGGGAAGCAGTTCTTC.

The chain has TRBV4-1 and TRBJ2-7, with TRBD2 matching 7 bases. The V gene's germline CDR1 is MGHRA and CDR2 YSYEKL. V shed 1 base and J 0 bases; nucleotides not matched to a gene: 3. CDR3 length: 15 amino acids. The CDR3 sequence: CASSQALAVSYEQYF. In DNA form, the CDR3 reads TGCGCCAGCAGCCAAGCTCTAGCGGTCTCCTACGAGCAGTACTTC.

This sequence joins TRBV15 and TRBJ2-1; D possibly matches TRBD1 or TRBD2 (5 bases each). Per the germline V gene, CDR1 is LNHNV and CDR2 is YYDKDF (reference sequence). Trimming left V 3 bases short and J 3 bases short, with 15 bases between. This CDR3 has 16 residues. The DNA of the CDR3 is TGTGCCACCAGCAGTCCCCCGGGACGCCGCTACAATGAGCAGTTCTTC. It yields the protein CATSSPPGRRYNEQFF.

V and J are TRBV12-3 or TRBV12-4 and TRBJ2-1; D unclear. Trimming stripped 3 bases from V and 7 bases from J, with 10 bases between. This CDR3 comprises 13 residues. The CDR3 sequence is CASSLLFGNEQFF. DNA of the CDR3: TGTGCCAGCAGTTTGCTTTTCGGGAATGAGCAGTTCTTC.

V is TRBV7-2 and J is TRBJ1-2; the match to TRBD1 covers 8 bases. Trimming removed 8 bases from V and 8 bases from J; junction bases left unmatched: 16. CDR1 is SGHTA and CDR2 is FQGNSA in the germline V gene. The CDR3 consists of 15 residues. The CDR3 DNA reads TGTGCCAGCCGCTCGGCAGGGGGCTGGTTGGGGGGCTACACCTTC. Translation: CASRSAGGWLGGYTF.

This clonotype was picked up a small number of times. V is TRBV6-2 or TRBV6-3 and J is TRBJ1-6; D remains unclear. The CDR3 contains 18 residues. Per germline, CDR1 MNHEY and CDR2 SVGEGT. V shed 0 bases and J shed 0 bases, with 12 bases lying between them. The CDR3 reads CASSYSSGGSSYNSPLHF. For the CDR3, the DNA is TGTGCCAGCAGTTACTCTTCCGGTGGGAGCTCCTATAATTCACCCCTCCACTTT.

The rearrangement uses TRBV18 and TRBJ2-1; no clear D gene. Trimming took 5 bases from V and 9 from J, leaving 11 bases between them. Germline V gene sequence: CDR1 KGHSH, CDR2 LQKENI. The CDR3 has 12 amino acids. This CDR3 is CASSGKYGEQFF. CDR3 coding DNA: TGTGCCAGCTCAGGGAAGTACGGTGAGCAGTTCTTC.

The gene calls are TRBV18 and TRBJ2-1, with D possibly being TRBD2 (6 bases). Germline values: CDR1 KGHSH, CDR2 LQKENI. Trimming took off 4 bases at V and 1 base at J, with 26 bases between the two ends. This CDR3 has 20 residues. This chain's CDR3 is CASSLGSGTYQGASYNEQFF. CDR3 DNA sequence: TGTGCCAGCTCACTCGGGAGTGGGACCTACCAAGGGGCATCCTACAATGAGCAGTTCTTC.

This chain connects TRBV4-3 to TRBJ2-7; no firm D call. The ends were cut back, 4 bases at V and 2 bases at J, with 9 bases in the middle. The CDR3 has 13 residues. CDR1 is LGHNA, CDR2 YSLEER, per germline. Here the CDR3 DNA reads TGCGCCAGCAGCCGAGGATCGACCTACGAGCAGTACTTC. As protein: CASSRGSTYEQYF.

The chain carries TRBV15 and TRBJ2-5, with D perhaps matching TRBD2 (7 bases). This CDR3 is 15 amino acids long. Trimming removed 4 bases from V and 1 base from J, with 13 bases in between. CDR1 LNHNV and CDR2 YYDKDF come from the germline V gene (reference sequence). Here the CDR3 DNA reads TGTGCCACCAGCACGGGGGGCGGGACCCAAGAGACCCAGTACTTC. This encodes CATSTGGGTQETQYF. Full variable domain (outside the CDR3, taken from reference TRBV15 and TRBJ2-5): DAMVIQNPRYQVTQFGKPVTLSCSQTLNHNVMYWYQQKSSQAPKLLFHYYDKDFNNEADTPDNFQSRRPNTSFCFLDIRSPGLGDTAMYLCATSTGGGTQETQYFGPGTRLLVL.

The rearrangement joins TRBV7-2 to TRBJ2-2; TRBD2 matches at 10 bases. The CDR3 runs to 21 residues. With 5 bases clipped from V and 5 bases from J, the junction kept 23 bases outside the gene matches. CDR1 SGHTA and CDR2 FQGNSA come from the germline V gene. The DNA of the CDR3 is TGTGCCAGCAGCCTGCGGCCGGGACTAGCGAACCCGAAGGTGGTTACCGGGGAGCTGTTTTTT. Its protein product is CASSLRPGLANPKVVTGELFF.

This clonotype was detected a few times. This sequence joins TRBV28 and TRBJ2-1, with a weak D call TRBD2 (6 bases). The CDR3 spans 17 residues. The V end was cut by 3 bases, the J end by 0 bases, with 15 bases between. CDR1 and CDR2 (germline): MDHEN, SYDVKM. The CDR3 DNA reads TGTGCCAGCAGTTTTCTCCTAGCGCGAAGCTCCTACAATGAGCAGTTCTTC. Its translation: CASSFLLARSSYNEQFF.

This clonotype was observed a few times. CDR3 sequence reads: CASTRTPDTQYF. The CDR3 DNA sequence: TGTGCCAGTACTAGAACGCCAGATACGCAGTATTTT. This rearrangement joins TRBV7-2 to TRBJ2-3, with D possibly being TRBD2 (5 bases). Per germline, CDR1 SGHTA and CDR2 FQGNSA. The CDR3 sequence is 12 residues long. The V end was cut by 9 bases, the J end by 4 bases, with 11 bases between.

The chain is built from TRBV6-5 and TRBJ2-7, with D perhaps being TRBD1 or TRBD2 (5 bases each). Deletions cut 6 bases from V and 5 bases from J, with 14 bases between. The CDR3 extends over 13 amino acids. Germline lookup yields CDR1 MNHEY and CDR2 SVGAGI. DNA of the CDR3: TGTGCCAGCAGCGGGAATCTCAGGGACGAGCAGTACTTC. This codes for CASSGNLRDEQYF.

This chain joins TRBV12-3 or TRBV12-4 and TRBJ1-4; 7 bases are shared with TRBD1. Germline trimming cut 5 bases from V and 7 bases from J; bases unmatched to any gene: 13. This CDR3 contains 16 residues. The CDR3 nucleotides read TGTGCCAGCAGTCCGGACAGGATCCATTCCAGTGAAAAACTGTTTTTT. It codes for CASSPDRIHSSEKLFF.

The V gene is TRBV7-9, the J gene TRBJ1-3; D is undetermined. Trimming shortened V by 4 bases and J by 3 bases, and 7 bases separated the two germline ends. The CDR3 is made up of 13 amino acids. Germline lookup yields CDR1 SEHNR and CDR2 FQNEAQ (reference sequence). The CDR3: CASSSVHGNTIYF. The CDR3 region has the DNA TGTGCCAGCAGCTCGGTCCATGGAAACACCATATATTTT.

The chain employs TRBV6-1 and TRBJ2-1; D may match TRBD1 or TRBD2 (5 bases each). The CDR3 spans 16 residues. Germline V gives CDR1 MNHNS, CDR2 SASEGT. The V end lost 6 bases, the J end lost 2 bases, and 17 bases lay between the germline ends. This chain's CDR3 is CASSLQRGDPYNEQFF. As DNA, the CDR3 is TGTGCCAGCAGCCTCCAGAGGGGAGATCCCTACAATGAGCAGTTCTTC.

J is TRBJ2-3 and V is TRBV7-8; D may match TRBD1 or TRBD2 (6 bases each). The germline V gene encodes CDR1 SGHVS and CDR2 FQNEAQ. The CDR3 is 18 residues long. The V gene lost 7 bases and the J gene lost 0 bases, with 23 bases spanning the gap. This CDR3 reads CASKPLKGGHPSTDTQYF. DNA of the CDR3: TGTGCCAGCAAACCACTAAAGGGGGGACACCCTAGCACAGATACGCAGTATTTT.

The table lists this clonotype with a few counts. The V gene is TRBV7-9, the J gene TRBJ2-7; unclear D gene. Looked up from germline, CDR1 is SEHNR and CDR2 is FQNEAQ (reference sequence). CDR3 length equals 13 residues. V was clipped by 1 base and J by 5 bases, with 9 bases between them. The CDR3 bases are TGTGCCAGCAGCTTAGTACTTGCAGACGAGCAGTACTTC. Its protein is CASSLVLADEQYF.